This T cell receptor beta chain was found in a study of T cell responses to AZD1222 COVID-19 vaccine. General study points: Donors skewed white British and female; clonal diversity was possibly underestimated.

The repertoire was sequenced with immunoSEQ multiplex PCR; TCRdb's copy has only in-frame clones and lacks some. The table has about 150,000 clones, about 89% seen once. The CDR3 contains 16 residues. This clone was seen only a few times. Its antigen is undetermined. The chain couples TRBV21-1 to TRBJ1-5. TRBV21-1 counts as a pseudogene. This sequence originates from an adult who received the AZD1222 COVID-19 vaccine. Sequenced material: peripheral blood, taken 28 days after the second AZD1222 dose. The CDR3 sequence is CASSKKSREMNQPQHF. CDR3 DNA: TGTGCCAGCAGCAAAAAATCTAGGGAAATGAATCAGCCCCAGCATTTT.